The rows below give T cell receptor beta chains drawn from one sample of a study of T cell responses to AZD1222 COVID-19 vaccine. The table came from immunoSEQ multiplex PCR; TCRdb's copy has only in-frame clones and leaves some out. The data contain some 99,000 clones, 88% of them seen just once; the ten biggest clones take up more than 15%. The source material was peripheral blood, sampled on day 0 of AZD1222 vaccination. Receptors originate from an adult in good health. CDR3s include the opening cysteine and the closing phenylalanine or tryptophan. The D gene is left open where the match is weak. Expanded clones get a size class; other rows say once, few or many, or leave the size out.

len: 18
d_gene: TRBD1
j_gene: TRBJ1-1
abundance: .
v_gene: TRBV5-3
CDR3nt: TGTGCCAGAAGCTATATCGGGACAGGACCTCCAATGAACACTGAAGCTTTCTTT
CDR3aa: CARSYIGTGPPMNTEAFF

len: 14
d_gene: .
j_gene: TRBJ2-1
abundance: once
v_gene: TRBV6-1
CDR3nt: TGTGCCAGCAGTGAACTGGGCGGCCCCAATGAGCAGTTCTTC
CDR3aa: CASSELGGPNEQFF

len: 17
d_gene: TRBD2
j_gene: TRBJ2-1
abundance: .
v_gene: TRBV19
CDR3nt: TGTGCCAGTAGTATGGGACTAGCGGGAAACAGGTACAATGAGCAGTTCTTC
CDR3aa: CASSMGLAGNRYNEQFF

len: 14
d_gene: .
j_gene: TRBJ2-1
abundance: .
v_gene: TRBV15
CDR3nt: TGTGCCACCAGCAGAGATGTATCGTTGGATGAGCAGTTCTTC
CDR3aa: CATSRDVSLDEQFF

len: 15
d_gene: .
j_gene: TRBJ1-2
abundance: .
v_gene: TRBV6-5
CDR3nt: TGTGCCAGCAGTTACTCGGGACTGACCAACTATGGCTACACCTTC
CDR3aa: CASSYSGLTNYGYTF

len: 15
d_gene: TRBD2
j_gene: TRBJ2-1
abundance: .
v_gene: TRBV19
CDR3nt: TGTGCCAGTGCAACTAGCGGGAGCGCGGGCAATGAGCAGTTCTTC
CDR3aa: CASATSGSAGNEQFF

len: 15
d_gene: TRBD1
j_gene: TRBJ1-5
abundance: .
v_gene: TRBV5-4
CDR3nt: TGTGCCAGCAGCCTCGACAGGGAGGTGGGTCAGCCCCAGCATTTT
CDR3aa: CASSLDREVGQPQHF

len: 15
d_gene: .
j_gene: TRBJ2-3
abundance: .
v_gene: TRBV2
CDR3nt: TGTGCCAGCAATCCCGGGCCGGGTGGTTGGGATACGCAGTATTTT
CDR3aa: CASNPGPGGWDTQYF

len: 15
d_gene: .
j_gene: TRBJ2-2
abundance: few
v_gene: TRBV9
CDR3nt: TGTGCCAGCAGCGTAGTACTGGAGAACACCGGGGAGCTGTTTTTT
CDR3aa: CASSVVLENTGELFF

len: 16
d_gene: .
j_gene: TRBJ1-1
abundance: .
v_gene: TRBV2
CDR3nt: TGTGCCAGCAAGAGGGCGACCGGGGCTTTGAACACTGAAGCTTTCTTT
CDR3aa: CASKRATGALNTEAFF

len: 15
d_gene: .
j_gene: TRBJ2-7
abundance: once
v_gene: TRBV4-3
CDR3nt: TGCGCCAGCAGCCAAGAGGGCCAGGGGAAATACGAGCAGTACTTC
CDR3aa: CASSQEGQGKYEQYF

len: 14
d_gene: TRBD1
j_gene: TRBJ1-2
abundance: .
v_gene: TRBV7-9
CDR3nt: TGTGCCAGCAGCATTGGGACAGGGGGCAGCGGCTACACCTTC
CDR3aa: CASSIGTGGSGYTF

len: 16
d_gene: .
j_gene: TRBJ1-2
abundance: .
v_gene: TRBV7-6
CDR3nt: TGTGCCAGCAGCTTAGAGGCGGCGGGGCAGGACTATGGCTACACCTTC
CDR3aa: CASSLEAAGQDYGYTF

len: 15
d_gene: .
j_gene: TRBJ1-1
abundance: .
v_gene: TRBV14
CDR3nt: TGTGCCAGCAGCCCCTTCGGGACAAGGGGGACTGAAGCTTTCTTT
CDR3aa: CASSPFGTRGTEAFF

len: 15
d_gene: .
j_gene: TRBJ2-1
abundance: once
v_gene: TRBV7-3
CDR3nt: TGTGCCAGCAGCCCGGGTTGGGGGGCTCGCAATGAGCAGTTCTTC
CDR3aa: CASSPGWGARNEQFF

len: 16
d_gene: .
j_gene: TRBJ2-5
abundance: few
v_gene: TRBV5-1
CDR3nt: TGCGCCAGCAGCTTGGGTGGGTGGAAGGCACAAGAGACCCAGTACTTC
CDR3aa: CASSLGGWKAQETQYF

len: 16
d_gene: .
j_gene: TRBJ2-1
abundance: .
v_gene: TRBV3-1/TRBV3-2
CDR3nt: TGTGCCAGCAGCCAAGCTTGGAGCGGATACTACAATGAGCAGTTCTTC
CDR3aa: CASSQAWSGYYNEQFF

len: 17
d_gene: .
j_gene: TRBJ1-2
abundance: .
v_gene: TRBV10-3
CDR3nt: TGTGCCATCAGAGAACCCGGTCAGGGGTCTACCAACTATGGCTACACCTTC
CDR3aa: CAIREPGQGSTNYGYTF